These 13 T cell receptor beta chains share one sample of origin, sequenced in a study of blood T cell repertoires in COVID-19. This table comes from immunoSEQ multiplex PCR, and its TCRdb copy is limited to in-frame clones, with some not included. This table holds about 220,000 clones, roughly 88% found once. Sequencing was carried out using peripheral blood. The source of these receptors is a man in his fifties with active or convalescent COVID-19.

This clone showed up just once. The chain has TRBV10-3 and TRBJ2-1; D is unresolved. The CDR3 is 11 amino acids. The V end was cut by 6 bases, the J end by 5 bases, with 5 bases between. Germline values: CDR1 ENHRY, CDR2 SYGVKD. In nucleotides, the CDR3 is TGTGCCATCAGCAACAACAATGAGCAGTTCTTC. Protein product: CAISNNNEQFF.

In nucleotides, the CDR3 is TGTGCCAGCAGCCAAGCATTAGCGGGGAGGTCCTACGAGCAGTACGTC. It yields the protein CASSQALAGRSYEQYV. The chain combines TRBV3-1 (or the pseudogene TRBV3-2) with TRBJ2-7; 8 bases match TRBD2. This CDR3 region has 16 residues. Germline V CDR1 and CDR2: LGHDT, YNNKEL (reference sequence). V trimming: 1 base; J trimming: 1 base; junction bases outside the gene matches: 6.

This chain joins TRBV6-2 or TRBV6-3 and TRBJ2-7, with a tentative D call TRBD1 (5 bases). CDR1 and CDR2 from the germline V gene are MNHEY and SVGEGT. V lost 5 bases, J lost 2 bases, and 16 bases lay in between. The CDR3 sequence is 15 residues long. The CDR3 reads CASSTNRIPTYEQYF. CDR3 DNA: TGTGCCAGCAGTACTAACAGGATCCCCACCTACGAGCAGTACTTC.

The chain carries TRBV5-4 and TRBJ2-1; 13 bases are a match to TRBD2. Germline CDR1 SGHNT, CDR2 YYREEE (reference sequence). CDR3 length: 17 amino acids. J lost 0 bases, V lost 4 bases, and 4 bases had no gene match. This CDR3 reads CASSPGLAGSSYNEQFF. CDR3 in DNA: TGTGCCAGCAGCCCGGGACTAGCGGGGAGCTCCTACAATGAGCAGTTCTTC.

The rearrangement uses TRBV10-1 and TRBJ2-3; the match to TRBD2 covers 9 bases. V was pared by 6 bases and J by 4 bases, with 8 bases of the junction left unmatched. The CDR3 extends over 15 amino acids. Germline CDR1 and CDR2: WNHNN and SYGVQD (reference sequence). The CDR3 here is CASSPRGGAADTQYF. The CDR3 DNA reads TGCGCCAGCAGCCCACGCGGGGGGGCGGCAGATACGCAGTATTTT.

The CDR3 loop is CASSPARGRGTDTQYF. The CDR3 nucleotides are TGTGCCAGCAGTCCCGCTCGCGGGAGGGGCACAGATACGCAGTATTTT. The V and J genes are TRBV28 and TRBJ2-3; the match to TRBD2 covers 9 bases. J was trimmed by 1 base and V by 5 bases; bases with no gene match: 7. This CDR3 has 16 amino acids. Germline CDR1 reads MDHEN; CDR2 reads SYDVKM.

V gene TRBV4-2 combines with J gene TRBJ2-7; 12 bases agree with TRBD2. V lost 0 bases to trimming and J lost 6 bases; unmatched junction nucleotides: 6. Per the germline V gene, CDR1 is LGHNA and CDR2 is YNFKEQ. The CDR3 runs to 16 residues. The CDR3 DNA reads TGTGCCAGCAGCCAAGATCCGGCTAGCGGGGGGGGCGAGCAGTACGTC. This codes for CASSQDPASGGGEQYV.

This clone turned up a few times. The rearrangement joins TRBV2 to TRBJ2-1; 9 bases fit TRBD2. There are 16 residues in the CDR3. After removal of 2 bases from V and 3 bases from J, the junction contained 5 bases not matched to a gene. In germline, CDR1 is SNHLY, CDR2 FYNNEI. For the CDR3, the DNA is TGTGCCAGCAGTGAAAGGCGGGGGGGGATCTACAATGAGCAGTTCTTC. It is translated as CASSERRGGIYNEQFF.

The chain uses TRBV12-3 or TRBV12-4 and TRBJ1-5, with a possible D match to TRBD1 (5 bases). The CDR3 is 12 residues long. Trimming cost V 7 bases and J 9 bases, with 13 bases left between them. In DNA form, the CDR3 reads TGTGCCAGCACTCCCGGGGGAACGCCCCAGCATTTT. It codes for CASTPGGTPQHF.

A remark on this clone: In the same sample, other DNA sequences code for this CDR3. The rearrangement links TRBV2 to TRBJ1-1; D unresolved. This CDR3 region has 12 residues. Germline V gene lookup returns CDR1 SNHLY and CDR2 FYNNEI. The V and J ends lost 1 base and 7 bases respectively, with 7 bases between them. The CDR3, as DNA: TGTGCCAGCAGTGAAGGGGAGGGTGAAGCTTTCTTT. This encodes CASSEGEGEAFF.

About this clone itself: Other DNA sequences of this sample code for an identical CDR3. The chain has TRBV9 and TRBJ2-2; 7 positions agree with TRBD1. Germline lookup yields CDR1 SGDLS and CDR2 YYNGEE. The CDR3 runs 15 residues. Trimming removed 4 bases from V and 3 bases from J; junction bases left unmatched: 6. The CDR3 sequence: CASSPRQGDTGELFF. CDR3 in DNA: TGTGCCAGCAGCCCTAGACAGGGTGACACCGGGGAGCTGTTTTTT. The full variable domain, in which reference TRBV9 and TRBJ2-2 provide the parts outside the CDR3, is DSGVTQTPKHLITATGQRVTLRCSPRSGDLSVYWYQQSLDQGLQFLIQYYNGEERAKGNILERFSAQQFPDLHSELNLSSLELGDSALYFCASSPRQGDTGELFFGEGSRLTVL.

The rearrangement uses TRBV27 and TRBJ2-7, with D possibly TRBD1 on 6 matching bases. This CDR3 spans 13 amino acids. V was trimmed by 3 bases and J by 6 bases, leaving 12 bases between them. Germline CDR1 MNHEY, CDR2 SMNVEV (reference sequence). CDR3 sequence: CASSLNRVTEQYF. CDR3 bases: TGTGCCAGCAGTTTGAACAGGGTAACCGAGCAGTACTTC.

The chain links TRBV11-3 to TRBJ1-3; TRBD1 agrees at 7 bases. The germline gives CDR1 SGHNT, CDR2 YENEEA. V lost 5 bases, J lost 2 bases, and 6 bases stayed unmatched. This CDR3 is built from 15 residues. The CDR3 DNA reads TGTGCCAGCAGCCTCGGGACAGCTCCTGGAAACACCATATATTTT. It yields the protein CASSLGTAPGNTIYF.